This entry describes one T cell receptor beta chain. Antigen unknown. Trimming took off 5 bases at V and 6 bases at J, with 11 bases between the two ends. CDR3 length: 12 residues. The data were taken from a study of CD8 T cells in Susac syndrome. Study conclusions and caveats: Across the total CD8+ repertoires, around 15 Susac-specific public clones were detected, and across the CD8+ TEMRA repertoires, several such clones were detected.

Random-hexamer reverse transcription was applied to roughly 0.45 to 1 ug RNA. An immunoSEQ multiplex PCR generated amplified TCR beta CDR3 products spanning 54 Vbeta and 13 Jbeta. TCRdb re-analysed the immunoSEQ multiplex PCR reads in MiXCR, keeping a single row per CDR3 protein. The sample holds 84,000 or so distinct CDR3 sequences, approximately 93% seen once. As judged by recently defined diagnostic criteria, patients with Susac syndrome had definite or probable disease. FACS enriched CD8+ TEMRA cells, while bulk CD8+ and CD4+ were negatively isolated. This TCR was sampled from a human donor with Susac syndrome. This chain links TRBV12-3 or TRBV12-4 with TRBJ2-7; D is ambiguous. The sequenced sample was CD8+ T cells from PBMCs. As DNA, the CDR3 is TGTGCCAGCAGTCTCCCCCTGCGCGAGCAGTACTTC. Its protein is CASSLPLREQYF.